A selection of T cell receptor beta chains follows, all from one sample in a study of T-cell memory formation after mild COVID-19. One entry per CDR3 protein results from TCRdb running MiXCR on the 5' RACE reads. This sample has around 300,000 distinct CDR3 sequences, with over 11% found just once. The specimen was PBMCs or a T cell subset sorted from them (not recorded which). The origin of the receptors is a man aged 18 to 29 who had mild COVID-19 (a few samples of this study predate the infection). Cell type and time point are not known. CDR3s include the opening cysteine and the closing phenylalanine or tryptophan. Fields, in order: clone size, D gene, J gene, V gene, CDR3 protein, CDR3 DNA. The D gene is left open where the match is weak. A clone size is listed for some rows: how often the clone was seen (once, few, many), or a class if it is expanded.

abundance: many
d_gene: NA
j_gene: TRBJ2-1
v_gene: TRBV4-1
CDR3aa: CASSQDRQLYNEQFF
CDR3nt: TGCGCCAGCAGCCAAGATCGACAGCTTTACAATGAGCAGTTCTTC

abundance: few
d_gene: NA
j_gene: TRBJ2-2
v_gene: TRBV13
CDR3aa: CASSYGLVNTGELFF
CDR3nt: TGTGCCAGCAGCTATGGGCTCGTCAACACCGGGGAGCTGTTTTTT

abundance: many
d_gene: NA
j_gene: TRBJ1-5
v_gene: TRBV5-1
CDR3aa: CASSLAGQNNQPQHF
CDR3nt: TGCGCCAGCAGCTTGGCCGGACAGAACAATCAGCCCCAGCATTTT

abundance: few
d_gene: NA
j_gene: TRBJ2-2
v_gene: TRBV11-2
CDR3aa: CASSQGGGQANTGELFF
CDR3nt: TGTGCCAGCAGCCAAGGTGGTGGCCAGGCGAACACCGGGGAGCTGTTTTTT

abundance: few
d_gene: TRBD1
j_gene: TRBJ2-5
v_gene: TRBV5-1
CDR3aa: CASSLRSDRGTETQYF
CDR3nt: TGCGCCAGCAGCTTGAGATCGGACAGGGGGACAGAGACCCAGTACTTC

abundance: NA
d_gene: NA
j_gene: TRBJ1-2
v_gene: TRBV7-9
CDR3aa: CASNLSGGRRYGYTF
CDR3nt: TGTGCCAGCAACCTTAGTGGGGGGCGTCGATATGGCTACACCTTC

abundance: many
d_gene: TRBD1
j_gene: TRBJ2-7
v_gene: TRBV20-1
CDR3aa: CSARPPNRGPEQYF
CDR3nt: TGCAGTGCTAGACCCCCTAACAGGGGTCCCGAGCAGTACTTC

abundance: many
d_gene: NA
j_gene: TRBJ2-1
v_gene: TRBV5-1
CDR3aa: CASSPDDRTEQFF
CDR3nt: TGCGCCAGCAGCCCAGACGACAGGACTGAGCAGTTCTTC

abundance: few
d_gene: NA
j_gene: TRBJ2-3
v_gene: TRBV12-3/TRBV12-4
CDR3aa: CASSLKQTDTQYF
CDR3nt: TGTGCCAGCAGTTTAAAGCAGACAGATACGCAGTATTTT

abundance: few
d_gene: TRBD1
j_gene: TRBJ1-4
v_gene: TRBV13
CDR3aa: CASSLGQDYNEKLFF
CDR3nt: TGTGCCAGCAGCCTTGGACAGGATTATAATGAAAAACTGTTTTTT

abundance: many
d_gene: NA
j_gene: TRBJ1-2
v_gene: TRBV7-2
CDR3aa: CASSPPWGSTNYGYTF
CDR3nt: TGTGCCAGCAGCCCCCCTTGGGGCTCGACTAACTATGGCTACACCTTC

abundance: few
d_gene: TRBD1
j_gene: TRBJ1-3
v_gene: TRBV5-1
CDR3aa: CASSSRQGLSSGNTIYF
CDR3nt: TGCGCCAGCAGCTCCCGACAGGGCCTTAGCTCTGGAAACACCATATATTTT

abundance: NA
d_gene: TRBD1
j_gene: TRBJ2-3
v_gene: TRBV5-8
CDR3aa: CASSPGAGTGGAGDTQYF
CDR3nt: TGTGCCAGCAGCCCCGGGGCTGGGACAGGGGGCGCCGGAGATACGCAGTATTTT

abundance: NA
d_gene: NA
j_gene: TRBJ2-3
v_gene: TRBV6-6
CDR3aa: CASSRSAPMANTQYF
CDR3nt: TGTGCCAGCAGCCGGTCCGCTCCTATGGCGAATACGCAGTATTTT

abundance: few
d_gene: NA
j_gene: TRBJ1-3
v_gene: TRBV29-1
CDR3aa: CSVESTGNTIYF
CDR3nt: TGCAGCGTTGAATCGACTGGAAACACCATATATTTT

abundance: NA
d_gene: TRBD1
j_gene: TRBJ2-2
v_gene: TRBV7-9
CDR3aa: CASSLLGTAGLFF
CDR3nt: TGTGCCAGCAGCTTACTCGGGACAGCCGGACTGTTTTTT

abundance: few
d_gene: TRBD1
j_gene: TRBJ1-2
v_gene: TRBV6-2/TRBV6-3
CDR3aa: CASSYNYRDRGFYGYTF
CDR3nt: TGTGCCAGCAGTTACAACTACCGGGACAGGGGATTCTATGGCTACACCTTC

abundance: NA
d_gene: NA
j_gene: TRBJ2-1
v_gene: TRBV27
CDR3aa: CASSFASFYNEQFF
CDR3nt: TGTGCCAGCAGTTTTGCTAGCTTCTACAATGAGCAGTTCTTC

abundance: few
d_gene: TRBD2
j_gene: TRBJ2-5
v_gene: TRBV28
CDR3aa: CASSSGKRGQETQYF
CDR3nt: TGTGCCAGCAGTTCCGGGAAGCGGGGGCAAGAGACCCAGTACTTC

abundance: NA
d_gene: NA
j_gene: TRBJ1-1
v_gene: TRBV2
CDR3aa: CASRTGRMNTEAFF
CDR3nt: TGTGCCAGCAGAACGGGACGGATGAACACTGAAGCTTTCTTT

abundance: few
d_gene: NA
j_gene: TRBJ2-3
v_gene: TRBV5-1
CDR3aa: CASSLRANLGTDTQYF
CDR3nt: TGCGCCAGCAGCTTGAGGGCTAACCTTGGCACAGATACGCAGTATTTT

abundance: few
d_gene: NA
j_gene: TRBJ1-4
v_gene: TRBV5-1
CDR3aa: CASMRGDGSFTHEKLFF
CDR3nt: TGCGCCAGCATGAGGGGGGACGGGTCTTTTACCCATGAAAAACTGTTTTTT

abundance: NA
d_gene: NA
j_gene: TRBJ2-7
v_gene: TRBV20-1
CDR3aa: CSASGQTSYEQYF
CDR3nt: TGCAGTGCTAGCGGACAGACCTCCTACGAGCAGTACTTC

abundance: few
d_gene: NA
j_gene: TRBJ2-3
v_gene: TRBV19
CDR3aa: CASSMDNTDTQYF
CDR3nt: TGTGCCAGTAGTATGGACAACACAGATACGCAGTATTTT

abundance: few
d_gene: NA
j_gene: TRBJ1-6
v_gene: TRBV7-6
CDR3aa: CASSEVGSSYNSPLHF
CDR3nt: TGTGCCAGCAGTGAGGTTGGAAGTTCCTATAATTCACCCCTCCACTTT

abundance: few
d_gene: NA
j_gene: TRBJ1-2
v_gene: TRBV7-9
CDR3aa: CASSLDRQGGYTF
CDR3nt: TGTGCCAGCAGCTTAGACCGCCAGGGTGGCTACACCTTC

abundance: NA
d_gene: NA
j_gene: TRBJ2-4
v_gene: TRBV5-1
CDR3aa: CASSLGSVAKNIQYF
CDR3nt: TGCGCCAGCAGCCTGGGCTCCGTAGCCAAAAACATTCAGTACTTC

abundance: few
d_gene: NA
j_gene: TRBJ2-3
v_gene: TRBV5-5
CDR3aa: CASSYSRDGRTTDTQYF
CDR3nt: TGTGCCAGCAGCTACTCCAGGGATGGAAGAACCACAGATACGCAGTATTTT

abundance: NA
d_gene: NA
j_gene: TRBJ2-2
v_gene: TRBV2
CDR3aa: CASAGFANTGELFF
CDR3nt: TGTGCCAGCGCAGGGTTCGCGAACACCGGGGAGCTGTTTTTT

abundance: few
d_gene: TRBD2
j_gene: TRBJ2-7
v_gene: TRBV7-3
CDR3aa: CASSPGLAGGTGREQYF
CDR3nt: TGTGCCAGCAGCCCGGGACTAGCGGGGGGTACTGGGCGCGAGCAGTACTTC

abundance: many
d_gene: NA
j_gene: TRBJ2-7
v_gene: TRBV7-9
CDR3aa: CASSPPSYEQYF
CDR3nt: TGTGCCAGCAGCCCACCCTCCTACGAGCAGTACTTC

abundance: NA
d_gene: NA
j_gene: TRBJ2-3
v_gene: TRBV20-1
CDR3aa: CSAEGPWVDTQYF
CDR3nt: TGCAGTGCAGAAGGTCCATGGGTGGATACGCAGTATTTT

abundance: many
d_gene: TRBD2
j_gene: TRBJ2-1
v_gene: TRBV7-2
CDR3aa: CASSLGTSVYNEQFF
CDR3nt: TGTGCCAGCAGCCTGGGGACTAGCGTGTACAATGAGCAGTTCTTC

abundance: few
d_gene: TRBD2
j_gene: TRBJ2-3
v_gene: TRBV6-5
CDR3aa: CASSRASGLLTQYF
CDR3nt: TGTGCCAGCAGCCGAGCTAGCGGCCTCCTTACGCAGTATTTT

abundance: NA
d_gene: NA
j_gene: TRBJ2-3
v_gene: TRBV11-2
CDR3aa: CASSLIGQSTDTQYF
CDR3nt: TGTGCCAGCAGCCTAATTGGACAGTCCACAGATACGCAGTATTTT

abundance: NA
d_gene: NA
j_gene: TRBJ1-4
v_gene: TRBV4-1
CDR3aa: CASSAGGGWSEKLFF
CDR3nt: TGCGCCAGCAGCGCGGGGGGGGGCTGGAGTGAAAAACTGTTTTTT

abundance: few
d_gene: TRBD1
j_gene: TRBJ2-5
v_gene: TRBV4-2
CDR3aa: CASSQELQGAETQYF
CDR3nt: TGTGCCAGCAGCCAAGAGCTACAGGGGGCAGAGACCCAGTACTTC

abundance: few
d_gene: NA
j_gene: TRBJ2-2
v_gene: TRBV5-1
CDR3aa: CASSPNTRITGELFF
CDR3nt: TGCGCCAGCAGCCCGAATACGAGGATTACCGGGGAGCTGTTTTTT

abundance: few
d_gene: TRBD1
j_gene: TRBJ1-1
v_gene: TRBV29-1
CDR3aa: CSAETGKNTEAFF
CDR3nt: TGCAGCGCTGAGACAGGGAAGAACACTGAAGCTTTCTTT

abundance: many
d_gene: NA
j_gene: TRBJ2-5
v_gene: TRBV7-4
CDR3aa: CANPGIETQYF
CDR3nt: TGTGCCAACCCTGGGATAGAGACCCAGTACTTC

abundance: many
d_gene: NA
j_gene: TRBJ1-1
v_gene: TRBV12-3/TRBV12-4
CDR3aa: CASSLHMNTEAFF
CDR3nt: TGTGCCAGCAGTCTACACATGAACACTGAAGCTTTCTTT

abundance: NA
d_gene: NA
j_gene: TRBJ1-1
v_gene: TRBV6-5
CDR3aa: CASNHTVNTEAFF
CDR3nt: TGTGCCAGCAACCACACCGTGAACACTGAAGCTTTCTTT

abundance: NA
d_gene: NA
j_gene: TRBJ2-1
v_gene: TRBV7-2
CDR3aa: CASGVNSYNEQFF
CDR3nt: TGTGCCAGCGGGGTGAACTCCTACAATGAGCAGTTCTTC

abundance: NA
d_gene: TRBD1
j_gene: TRBJ1-1
v_gene: TRBV20-1
CDR3aa: CSTPGGAYTEAFF
CDR3nt: TGCAGTACGCCAGGGGGAGCGTACACTGAAGCTTTCTTT

abundance: many
d_gene: NA
j_gene: TRBJ2-1
v_gene: TRBV6-4
CDR3aa: CASSEGSLYNEQFF
CDR3nt: TGTGCCAGCAGTGAAGGGAGTTTATACAATGAGCAGTTCTTC

abundance: many
d_gene: NA
j_gene: TRBJ2-1
v_gene: TRBV10-3
CDR3aa: CATQQGYNEQFF
CDR3nt: TGTGCCACCCAACAGGGATACAATGAGCAGTTCTTC

abundance: NA
d_gene: NA
j_gene: TRBJ2-1
v_gene: TRBV4-1
CDR3aa: CASSLGPAEQFF
CDR3nt: TGCGCCAGCAGCCTCGGACCTGCTGAGCAGTTCTTC

abundance: few
d_gene: TRBD2
j_gene: TRBJ2-3
v_gene: TRBV18
CDR3aa: CASTGLAGTDTQYF
CDR3nt: TGTGCCAGCACGGGACTAGCGGGGACAGATACGCAGTATTTT

abundance: few
d_gene: NA
j_gene: TRBJ2-1
v_gene: TRBV7-2
CDR3aa: CASSPQASRYGEQFF
CDR3nt: TGTGCCAGCAGCCCCCAGGCTAGCCGGTATGGTGAGCAGTTCTTC

abundance: NA
d_gene: NA
j_gene: TRBJ2-5
v_gene: TRBV5-6
CDR3aa: CASSLKLLFQETQYF
CDR3nt: TGTGCCAGCAGCTTGAAATTGTTGTTTCAAGAGACCCAGTACTTC

abundance: NA
d_gene: NA
j_gene: TRBJ1-2
v_gene: TRBV6-5
CDR3aa: CASSPDSANYGYTF
CDR3nt: TGTGCCAGCAGCCCGGACAGCGCTAACTATGGCTACACCTTC

abundance: many
d_gene: NA
j_gene: TRBJ2-3
v_gene: TRBV7-2
CDR3aa: CASSLDSTDTQYF
CDR3nt: TGCGCCAGCAGCTTGGACAGCACAGATACGCAGTATTTT